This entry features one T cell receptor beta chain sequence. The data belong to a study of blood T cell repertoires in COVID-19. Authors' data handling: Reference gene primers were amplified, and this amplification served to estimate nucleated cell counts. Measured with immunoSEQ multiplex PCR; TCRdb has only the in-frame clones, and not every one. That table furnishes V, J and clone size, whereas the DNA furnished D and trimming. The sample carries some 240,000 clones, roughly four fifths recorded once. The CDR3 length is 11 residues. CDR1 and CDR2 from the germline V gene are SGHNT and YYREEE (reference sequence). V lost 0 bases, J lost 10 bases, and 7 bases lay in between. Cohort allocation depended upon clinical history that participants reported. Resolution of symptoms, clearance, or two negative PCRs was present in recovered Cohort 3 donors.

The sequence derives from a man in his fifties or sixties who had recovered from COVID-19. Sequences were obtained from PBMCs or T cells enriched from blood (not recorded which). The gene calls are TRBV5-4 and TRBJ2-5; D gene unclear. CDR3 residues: CASSLDGRQYF. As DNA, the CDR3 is TGTGCCAGCAGCTTGGATGGGCGCCAGTACTTC.